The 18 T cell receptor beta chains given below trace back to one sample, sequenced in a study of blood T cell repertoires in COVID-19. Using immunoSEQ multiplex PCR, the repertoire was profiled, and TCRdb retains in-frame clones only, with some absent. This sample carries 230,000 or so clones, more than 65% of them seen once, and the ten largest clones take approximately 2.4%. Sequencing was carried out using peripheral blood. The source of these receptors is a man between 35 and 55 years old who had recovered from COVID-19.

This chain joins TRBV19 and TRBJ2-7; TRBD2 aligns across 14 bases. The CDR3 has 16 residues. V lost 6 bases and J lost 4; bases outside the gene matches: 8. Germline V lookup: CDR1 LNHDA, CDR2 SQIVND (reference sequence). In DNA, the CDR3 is TGTGCCAGTAGCGCGGGACTAGCGGGAGATGGGTACGAGCAGTACTTC. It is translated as CASSAGLAGDGYEQYF.

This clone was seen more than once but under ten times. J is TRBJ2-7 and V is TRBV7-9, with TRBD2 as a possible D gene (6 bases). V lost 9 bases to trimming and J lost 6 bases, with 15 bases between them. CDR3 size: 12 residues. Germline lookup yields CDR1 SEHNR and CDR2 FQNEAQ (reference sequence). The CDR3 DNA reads TGTGCCAGTAGCCCGGGGGAGGCCGAGCAGTACTTC. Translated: CASSPGEAEQYF. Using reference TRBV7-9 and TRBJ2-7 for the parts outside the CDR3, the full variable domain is DTGVSQNPRHKITKRGQNVTFRCDPISEHNRLYWYRQTLGQGPEFLTYFQNEAQLEKSRLLSDRFSAERPKGSFSTLEIQRTEQGDSAMYLCASSPGEAEQYFGPGTRLTVT.

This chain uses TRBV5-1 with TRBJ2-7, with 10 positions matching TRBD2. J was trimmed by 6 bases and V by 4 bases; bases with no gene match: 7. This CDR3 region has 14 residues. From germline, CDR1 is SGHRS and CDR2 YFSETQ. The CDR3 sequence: CASSAGQREGEQYF. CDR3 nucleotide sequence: TGCGCCAGCAGCGCCGGGCAGCGGGAGGGCGAGCAGTACTTC.

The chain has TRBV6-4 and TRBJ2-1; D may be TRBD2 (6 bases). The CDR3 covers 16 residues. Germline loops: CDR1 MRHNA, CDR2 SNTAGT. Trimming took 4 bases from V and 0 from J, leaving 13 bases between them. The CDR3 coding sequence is TGTGCCAGCAGTGCCTCTAGCGACCCCTCCTACAATGAGCAGTTCTTC. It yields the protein CASSASSDPSYNEQFF.

Here the CDR3 DNA reads TGCGCCAGCAGCCCTGGACTAGCGGAAGAGACCCAGTACTTC. Translated, it gives CASSPGLAEETQYF. V usage is TRBV5-1 and J usage is TRBJ2-5; TRBD2 aligns across 10 bases. The CDR3 loop spans 14 amino acids. The germline CDR1 and CDR2 sequences are SGHRS and YFSETQ. Germline trimming cut 4 bases from V and 3 bases from J; bases unmatched to any gene: 3.

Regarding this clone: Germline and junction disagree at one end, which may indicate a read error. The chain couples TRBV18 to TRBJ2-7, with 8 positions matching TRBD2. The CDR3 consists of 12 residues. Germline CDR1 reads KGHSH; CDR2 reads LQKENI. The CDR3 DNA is TGTGCCAGCTCACCACCCGGGGGGGGTTGGGCCTTC. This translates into CASSPPGGGWAF.

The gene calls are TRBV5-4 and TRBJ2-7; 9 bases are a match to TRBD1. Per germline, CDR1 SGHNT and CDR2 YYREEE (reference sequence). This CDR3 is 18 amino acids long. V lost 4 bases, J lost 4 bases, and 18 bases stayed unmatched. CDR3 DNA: TGTGCCAGCAGCGCGCCGGGGATGGGCGGGACAGGGATATACGAGCAGTACTTC. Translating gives CASSAPGMGGTGIYEQYF.

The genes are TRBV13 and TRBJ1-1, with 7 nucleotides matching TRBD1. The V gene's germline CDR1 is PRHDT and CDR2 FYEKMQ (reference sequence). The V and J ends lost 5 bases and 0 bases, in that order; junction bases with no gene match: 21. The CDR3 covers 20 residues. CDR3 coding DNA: TGTGCCAGCAGCAGGGACAGAGACAGACAACCCCCCCCCTTGAACACTGAAGCTTTCTTT. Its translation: CASSRDRDRQPPPLNTEAFF. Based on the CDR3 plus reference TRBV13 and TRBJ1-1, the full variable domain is AAGVIQSPRHLIKEKRETATLKCYPIPRHDTVYWYQQGPGQDPQFLISFYEKMQSDKGSIPDRFSAQQFSDYHSELNMSSLELGDSALYFCASSRDRDRQPPPLNTEAFFGQGTRLTVV.

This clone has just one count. Here the CDR3 DNA reads TGTGCCAGCAGTCAATCGGCTGGAAACACCATATATTTT. Translating gives CASSQSAGNTIYF. J is TRBJ1-3 and V is TRBV12-3 or TRBV12-4; D not certain. V lost 5 bases and J 2 bases, leaving 7 bases between the germline ends. The CDR3 runs to 13 residues.

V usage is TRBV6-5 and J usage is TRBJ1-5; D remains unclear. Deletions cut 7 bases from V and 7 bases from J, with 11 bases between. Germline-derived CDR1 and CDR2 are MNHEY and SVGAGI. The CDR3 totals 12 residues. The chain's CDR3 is CASKGGNQPQHF. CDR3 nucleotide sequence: TGTGCCAGCAAAGGAGGGAACCAGCCCCAGCATTTT.

The CDR3 sequence: CASSVGSTSGYNEQFF. The CDR3 DNA follows: TGTGCCAGCAGCGTAGGATCGACTAGCGGTTACAATGAGCAGTTCTTC. The genes are TRBV9 and TRBJ2-1; 9 bases line up with TRBD2. The germline CDR1 and CDR2 sequences are SGDLS and YYNGEE. This CDR3 region has 16 residues. V lost 0 bases to trimming and J lost 4 bases; unmatched junction nucleotides: 5. The full variable domain, in which reference TRBV9 and TRBJ2-1 provide the parts outside the CDR3, is DSGVTQTPKHLITATGQRVTLRCSPRSGDLSVYWYQQSLDQGLQFLIQYYNGEERAKGNILERFSAQQFPDLHSELNLSSLELGDSALYFCASSVGSTSGYNEQFFGPGTRLTVL.

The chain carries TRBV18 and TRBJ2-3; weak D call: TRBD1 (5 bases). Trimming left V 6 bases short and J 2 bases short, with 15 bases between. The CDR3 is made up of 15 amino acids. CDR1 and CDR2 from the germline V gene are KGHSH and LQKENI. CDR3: CASSASYRFTDTQYF. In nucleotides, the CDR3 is TGTGCCAGCTCCGCATCATACAGGTTCACAGATACGCAGTATTTT.

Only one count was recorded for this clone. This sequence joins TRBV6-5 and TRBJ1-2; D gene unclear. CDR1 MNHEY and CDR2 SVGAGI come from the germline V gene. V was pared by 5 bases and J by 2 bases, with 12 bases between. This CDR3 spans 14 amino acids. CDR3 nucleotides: TGTGCCAGCAGTCCCTCCCCCCTAAACTATGGCTACACCTTC. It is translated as CASSPSPLNYGYTF.

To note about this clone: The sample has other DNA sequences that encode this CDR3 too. The CDR3 DNA follows: TGTGCCAGCAGTCTAACAGGCTCCTACGAGCAGTACTTC. This sequence encodes CASSLTGSYEQYF. This chain uses TRBV27 with TRBJ2-7; D might be TRBD1 (5 bases). There are 13 residues in the CDR3. V lost 5 bases and J lost 0, with 8 bases in between. The germline V gene encodes CDR1 MNHEY and CDR2 SMNVEV (reference sequence).

The CDR3 spells CASSLVAGELFF. CDR3 DNA: TGTGCCAGCAGCTTAGTAGCCGGGGAGCTGTTTTTT. The gene calls are TRBV11-3 and TRBJ2-2, with unresolved D. V dropped 1 base and J dropped 6 bases, with 3 bases sitting between them. Germline V gene lookup returns CDR1 SGHNT and CDR2 YENEEA. This CDR3 is 12 amino acids long.

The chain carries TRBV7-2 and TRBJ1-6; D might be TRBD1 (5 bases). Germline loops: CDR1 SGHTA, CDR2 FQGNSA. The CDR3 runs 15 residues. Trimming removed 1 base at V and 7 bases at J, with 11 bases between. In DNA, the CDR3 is TGTGCCAGCAGCTTAGGGGCAGGGCCGAATTCACCCCTCCACTTT. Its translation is CASSLGAGPNSPLHF.

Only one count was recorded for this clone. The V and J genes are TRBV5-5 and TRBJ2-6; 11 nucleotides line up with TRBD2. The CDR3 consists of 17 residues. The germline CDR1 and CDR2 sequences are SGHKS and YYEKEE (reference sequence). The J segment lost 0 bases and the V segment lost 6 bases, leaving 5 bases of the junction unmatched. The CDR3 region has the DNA TGTGCCAGCAACCCGGGACTAGCGGACTCTGGGGCCAACGTCCTGACTTTC. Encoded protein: CASNPGLADSGANVLTF.

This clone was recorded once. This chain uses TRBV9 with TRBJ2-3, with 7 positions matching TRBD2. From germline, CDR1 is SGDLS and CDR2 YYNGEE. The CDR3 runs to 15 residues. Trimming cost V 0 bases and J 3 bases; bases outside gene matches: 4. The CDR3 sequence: CASSVERGVTDTQYF. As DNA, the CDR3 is TGTGCCAGCAGCGTAGAACGGGGGGTTACAGATACGCAGTATTTT.